This T cell receptor beta chain was recovered during a study of untreated major depressive disorder. Study-wide results and caveats: Findings may not generalize because the study sample was small. Sequencing showed nonsignificant TRBV25-01 and TRBV02-01 differences matching flow cytometry. Depressed patients' CD4+ T cells carried increased TRBV05-01 (Vbeta 5.1) usage versus control CD4+ T cells.

The repertoire was sequenced with immunoSEQ multiplex PCR; TCRdb's copy has only in-frame clones and lacks some. The table lists 17,000 or so clones, roughly 90% of them singletons. V shed 5 bases and J shed 4 bases, with 11 bases lying between them. CDR3 length: 13 residues. From germline, CDR1 is SNHLY and CDR2 FYNNEI. This clone has a handful of counts. Its antigen remains unidentified. Patients were free of psychiatric medication for at least 8 weeks. Around 28 ml of blood was drawn into EDTA tubes. The receptor was derived from a woman aged 35 to 49 with major depressive disorder. The chain couples TRBV2 to TRBJ1-2; D uncertain. The material sequenced was CD4+ T cells from PBMCs. The CDR3 nucleotides read TGTGCCAGCAGTCCGAGGGAGACCTATGGCTACACCTTC. Translating gives CASSPRETYGYTF. Full variable domain (rest looked up from reference TRBV2 and TRBJ1-2): EPEVTQTPSHQVTQMGQEVILRCVPISNHLYFYWYRQILGQKVEFLVSFYNNEISEKSEIFDDQFSVERPDGSNFTLKIRSTKLEDSAMYFCASSPRETYGYTFGSGTRLTVV.